Presented here are 29 T cell receptor beta chains from one specimen sequenced in a study of blood T cell repertoires in COVID-19. The table came from immunoSEQ multiplex PCR; TCRdb's copy has only in-frame clones and leaves some out. This table has approximately 90,000 clones, over 60% appearing once. The source material was peripheral blood. These receptors were collected from a human donor in a cohort sampled during active COVID-19.

CDR3 sequence (DNA): TGTGCCAGCAGCTCCGGACAGGGGATCGTGGGCAATCAGCCCCAGCATTTT. Its translation: CASSSGQGIVGNQPQHF. The V gene is TRBV7-2, the J gene TRBJ1-5; 9 bases are shared with TRBD1. CDR3 length: 17 amino acids. Germline V gene sequence: CDR1 SGHTA, CDR2 FQGNSA. Losses at the gene ends were 4 bases for V and 2 bases for J; bases not matched to a gene: 9.

The rearrangement joins TRBV2 to TRBJ1-5; maybe TRBD1 (5 bases). CDR1 is SNHLY and CDR2 is FYNNEI in the germline V gene. The ends were cut back, 4 bases at V and 6 bases at J, with 13 bases in the middle. The CDR3 is 14 residues long. CDR3 sequence: CASSVLGGVQPQHF. The CDR3 DNA reads TGTGCCAGCAGTGTTTTGGGGGGGGTTCAGCCCCAGCATTTT.

The chain uses TRBV27 and TRBJ1-2; D not certain. This CDR3 region has 15 residues. Germline CDR1 MNHEY, CDR2 SMNVEV (reference sequence). Trimming took off 6 bases at V and 7 bases at J, with 21 bases between the two ends. CDR3 in DNA: TGTGCCAGCAGAGTTGCGGGAGGACCTATCGGTGGCTACACCTTC. Its translation is CASRVAGGPIGGYTF.

This clone was seen only once. The chain combines TRBV7-8 with TRBJ1-1; 9 bases agree with TRBD1. The germline CDR1 and CDR2 sequences are SGHVS and FQNEAQ. The CDR3 is 14 amino acids. The trim removed 4 bases at V and 6 bases at J, leaving 6 bases unmatched. The CDR3 DNA reads as TGTGCCAGCAGCTCGAACAGGGGGCGGGCTGAAGCTTTCTTT. Translation gives CASSSNRGRAEAFF.

The chain has TRBV15 and TRBJ2-1; D perhaps matches TRBD2 (6 bases). V was pared by 1 base and J by 7 bases, with 14 bases between. The CDR3 extends over 15 amino acids. CDR1 is LNHNV and CDR2 is YYDKDF in the germline V gene (reference sequence). DNA for the CDR3: TGTGCCACCAGCAGAGGCGGGGCGCTGTTGAATGAGCAGTTCTTC. It encodes CATSRGGALLNEQFF.

For this clone: Distinct nucleotide sequences in the sample also encode this CDR3. This chain joins TRBV2 and TRBJ2-2; TRBD1 matches at 7 bases. Germline V CDR1 and CDR2: SNHLY, FYNNEI. This CDR3 is 14 amino acids long. With 9 bases clipped from V and 0 bases from J, the junction kept 4 bases outside the gene matches. CDR3 sequence: CASKGQTNTGELFF. As DNA, the CDR3 is TGTGCCAGTAAGGGACAGACGAACACCGGGGAGCTGTTTTTT.

This clone was found a few times. This chain connects TRBV7-2 to TRBJ1-4; D not resolved. V lost 8 bases and J 5 bases, leaving 6 bases between the germline ends. This CDR3 comprises 11 residues. CDR1 and CDR2 from the germline V gene are SGHTA and FQGNSA. CDR3 sequence: CASAANEKLFF. CDR3 coding DNA: TGTGCCAGCGCGGCCAATGAAAAACTGTTTTTT.

The rearrangement uses TRBV11-3 and TRBJ2-1, with 9 positions matching TRBD1. Trimming at V came to 1 base and at J to 2 bases, leaving 3 bases not matched to a gene. Germline V gives CDR1 SGHNT, CDR2 YENEEA. This CDR3 is built from 16 residues. For the CDR3, the DNA is TGTGCCAGCAGCTTAGCCGGGACAGGGACCTACAATGAGCAGTTCTTC. Residues: CASSLAGTGTYNEQFF.

The CDR3 sequence is CASSPGTGEQYF. In DNA, the CDR3 is TGTGCCAGCAGCCCAGGGACAGGCGAGCAGTACTTC. This chain connects TRBV11-3 to TRBJ2-7, with 8 bases that match TRBD1. The CDR3 length is 12 residues. V was pared by 5 bases and J by 6 bases, with 3 bases of the junction left unmatched. The germline CDR1 and CDR2 sequences are SGHNT and YENEEA.

V is TRBV19 and J is TRBJ2-7; 9 nucleotides match TRBD1. The length of the CDR3 is 17 residues. V lost 3 bases, J lost 3 bases, and 12 bases stayed unmatched. Germline V gene sequence: CDR1 LNHDA, CDR2 SQIVND (reference sequence). The CDR3 coding sequence is TGTGCCAGTAGTATGCGACCCGTGGGACAGGGATACTACGAGCAGTACTTC. Amino acids: CASSMRPVGQGYYEQYF.

The rearrangement links TRBV23-1 to TRBJ2-2; perhaps TRBD1 as D (6 bases). TRBV23-1 is noted as an ORF with a role that remains uncertain. The CDR3 covers 16 residues. Trimming pared 4 bases from V and 0 bases from J, leaving 12 bases between. The CDR3, as DNA: TGCGCCAGCAGTCCAGCACAGGGACCGAACACCGGGGAGCTGTTTTTT. The encoded protein is CASSPAQGPNTGELFF.

This chain connects TRBV15 to TRBJ2-1, with D possibly being TRBD1 (5 bases). Germline CDR1 reads LNHNV; CDR2 reads YYDKDF (reference sequence). This CDR3 has 14 amino acids. The V and J ends lost 1 base and 9 bases respectively, with 13 bases between them. The DNA of the CDR3 is TGTGCCACCAGCAGAGTGGCCAGGGCGGCTGAGCAGTTCTTC. Amino acids: CATSRVARAAEQFF.

J is TRBJ2-7 and V is TRBV7-9, with TRBD1 as a possible D gene (6 bases). Germline CDR1 and CDR2: SEHNR and FQNEAQ (reference sequence). The CDR3 length is 11 residues. V was shortened by 5 bases and J by 13 bases, with 15 bases between the two germline ends. The CDR3 bases are TGTGCCAGCAGCAAGAGCCGGGACACCTACTTC. Translating it yields CASSKSRDTYF.

The rearrangement links TRBV19 to TRBJ1-1; D gene unclear. This CDR3 has 14 amino acids. The V end lost 5 bases, the J end lost 0 bases, and 10 bases lay between the germline ends. Germline lookup yields CDR1 LNHDA and CDR2 SQIVND (reference sequence). CDR3 nucleotide sequence: TGTGCCAGTAGTCCGCCTGGCATGAACACTGAAGCTTTCTTT. Translated, it gives CASSPPGMNTEAFF.

This chain links TRBV9 with TRBJ2-6; 11 bases are shared with TRBD1. The CDR3 sequence is 18 residues long. CDR1 SGDLS and CDR2 YYNGEE come from the germline V gene. Germline trimming cut 2 bases from V and 0 bases from J; bases unmatched to any gene: 4. The CDR3 coding sequence is TGTGCCAGCAGCGTTGGAGGGACAGGGGGCTCTGGGGCCAACGTCCTGACTTTC. Residues: CASSVGGTGGSGANVLTF.

There are a few counts of this clone. This sequence joins TRBV4-1 and TRBJ2-1; 9 bases are a match to TRBD1. CDR1 MGHRA and CDR2 YSYEKL come from the germline V gene. After removal of 4 bases from V and 6 bases from J, the junction contained 7 bases not matched to a gene. CDR3 length equals 15 residues. DNA of the CDR3: TGCGCCAGCAGCCTCCGGGACAGGGAGACCAATGAGCAGTTCTTC. Protein product: CASSLRDRETNEQFF.

This CDR3 is CASSDSGISTDTQYF. CDR3 DNA: TGTGCCAGCAGCGACAGCGGGATAAGCACAGATACGCAGTATTTT. The chain is built from TRBV2 and TRBJ2-3, with TRBD2 matching 7 bases. Trimming cost V 6 bases and J 0 bases; bases outside gene matches: 6. This CDR3 contains 15 residues. The V gene's germline CDR1 is SNHLY and CDR2 FYNNEI.

The chain has TRBV7-9 and TRBJ2-1; D ambiguous. Looked up from germline, CDR1 is SEHNR and CDR2 is FQNEAQ (reference sequence). V gave up 1 base and J gave up 0 bases, with 7 bases separating them. The CDR3 runs 15 residues. CDR3 region: CASSLETGSYNEQFF. CDR3 in DNA: TGTGCCAGCAGCTTAGAGACTGGCTCCTACAATGAGCAGTTCTTC.

The chain employs TRBV20-1 and TRBJ2-2; D is possibly TRBD2 (5 bases). The germline gives CDR1 DFQATT, CDR2 SNEGSKA (reference sequence). The CDR3 runs 13 residues. Deletions cut 3 bases from V and 6 bases from J, with 11 bases between. CDR3 in DNA: TGCAGTGCTAGTCGAATGAGGGCCGGGGAGCTGTTTTTT. Its protein is CSASRMRAGELFF.

About this clone: Compared with germline, one end of the junction differs, possibly owing to a read error. This rearrangement joins TRBV30 to TRBJ2-7; no definite D call. Germline V gene lookup returns CDR1 GTSNPN and CDR2 SVGIG (reference sequence). CDR3 size: 11 residues. Here the CDR3 DNA reads TGTGCCTGGGGCGTCTCCCACGAGCAGTACTTC. Encoded protein: CAWGVSHEQYF.

J is TRBJ1-2 and V is TRBV19; TRBD1 matches 7 bases. The length of the CDR3 is 16 residues. Per the germline V gene, CDR1 is LNHDA and CDR2 is SQIVND (reference sequence). Trimming took 3 bases from V and 2 from J; bases not matched to a gene: 9. The DNA of the CDR3 is TGTGCCAGTAGTATGAAAAGGACAGGACTCAACTATGGCTACACCTTC. Translation gives CASSMKRTGLNYGYTF. The entire variable domain, with the rest obtained from reference TRBV19 and TRBJ1-2, is as follows: DGGITQSPKYLFRKEGQNVTLSCEQNLNHDAMYWYRQDPGQGLRLIYYSQIVNDFQKGDIAEGYSVSREKKESFPLTVTSAQKNPTAFYLCASSMKRTGLNYGYTFGSGTRLTVV.

The J gene is TRBJ2-7, the V gene TRBV19; perhaps TRBD2 as D (6 bases). Germline-derived CDR1 and CDR2 are LNHDA and SQIVND (reference sequence). Trimming pared 1 base from V and 6 bases from J, leaving 16 bases between. This CDR3 contains 15 residues. The CDR3 region has the DNA TGTGCCAGTAGTATAGGCGGCGGGACGCTCACCGAGCAGTACTTC. Amino acid sequence: CASSIGGGTLTEQYF.

The chain couples TRBV7-8 to TRBJ2-1; 14 bases map to TRBD2. The germline CDR1 and CDR2 sequences are SGHVS and FQNEAQ. J gave up 2 bases and V 5 bases, and 11 bases lay outside the gene matches. CDR3 length equals 19 residues. CDR3 residues: CASSPRTSGRSSTYNEQFF. The CDR3 coding sequence is TGTGCCAGCAGCCCCCGGACTAGCGGGAGGTCCTCTACCTACAATGAGCAGTTCTTC.

The chain is built from TRBV5-6 and TRBJ2-2, with a possible D match to TRBD2 (5 bases). The CDR3 runs 14 residues. Germline V gene lookup returns CDR1 SGHDT and CDR2 YYEEEE. V lost 0 bases, J lost 5 bases, and 8 bases lay in between. CDR3 loop: CASSLVSGTGELFF. CDR3 DNA sequence: TGTGCCAGCAGCTTGGTATCGGGGACCGGGGAGCTGTTTTTT.

This rearrangement joins TRBV27 to TRBJ1-2, with 10 nucleotides matching TRBD1. Germline V gives CDR1 MNHEY, CDR2 SMNVEV (reference sequence). The CDR3 length is 14 residues. Germline trimming cut 3 bases from V and 7 bases from J; bases unmatched to any gene: 5. The CDR3 sequence: CASSFSGTGVGYTF. In DNA form, the CDR3 reads TGTGCCAGCAGTTTTTCCGGGACAGGGGTTGGCTACACCTTC.

The J gene is TRBJ2-7, the V gene TRBV9, with 9 positions matching TRBD1. V trimming: 10 bases; J trimming: 2 bases; junction bases outside the gene matches: 10. Germline V lookup: CDR1 SGDLS, CDR2 YYNGEE. This CDR3 spans 14 amino acids. Here the CDR3 reads CARSSDRGPYEQYF. The CDR3 bases are TGTGCCCGCTCGTCGGACAGGGGACCCTACGAGCAGTACTTC. Supplemented by reference TRBV9 and TRBJ2-7, the full variable domain reads DSGVTQTPKHLITATGQRVTLRCSPRSGDLSVYWYQQSLDQGLQFLIQYYNGEERAKGNILERFSAQQFPDLHSELNLSSLELGDSALYFCARSSDRGPYEQYFGPGTRLTVT.

The chain couples TRBV4-1 to TRBJ2-3; D perhaps matches TRBD2 (6 bases). Trimming shortened V by 0 bases and J by 0 bases, and 10 bases separated the two germline ends. The germline V gene has CDR1 MGHRA and CDR2 YSYEKL. CDR3 length: 16 amino acids. The CDR3 sequence is CASSQDRDLSTDTQYF. The CDR3 region has the DNA TGCGCCAGCAGCCAAGATCGGGACTTAAGCACAGATACGCAGTATTTT.

The gene calls are TRBV5-4 and TRBJ2-5; TRBD1 agrees at 7 bases. This CDR3 is built from 15 residues. In germline, CDR1 is SGHNT, CDR2 YYREEE (reference sequence). V gave up 4 bases and J gave up 2 bases; unmatched junction bases: 8. CDR3 region: CASSPQQGTQETQYF. CDR3 in DNA: TGTGCCAGCAGCCCCCAACAGGGGACACAAGAGACCCAGTACTTC.

The V gene is TRBV4-3, the J gene TRBJ2-3; 9 bases agree with TRBD2. J was trimmed by 2 bases and V by 4 bases; bases with no gene match: 7. This CDR3 has 16 residues. Germline CDR1 and CDR2: LGHNA and YSLEER. Here the CDR3 DNA reads TGCGCCAGCAGCCCGACTAGCGGAAGACTCACAGATACGCAGTATTTT. Its protein product is CASSPTSGRLTDTQYF.